The next 2 T cell receptor beta chains were all read from a single sample in a study of cytomegalovirus exposure and HLA in healthy donors. The PCR employed 60 Vbeta primers together with 13 Jbeta primers. Using immunoSEQ multiplex PCR, the repertoire was profiled, and TCRdb retains in-frame clones only, with some absent. The sample holds some 100,000 clones, 65% to 80% seen once. Sequenced material: PBMCs. The receptor set was obtained from a woman between 45 and 65 years old in good health and CMV-seropositive.

A single count supports this clone. The rearrangement uses TRBV19 and TRBJ2-3; 10 nucleotides agree with TRBD2. Trimming took 10 bases from V and 1 from J; bases not matched to a gene: 8. The CDR3 runs 15 residues. Germline lookup yields CDR1 LNHDA and CDR2 SQIVND (reference sequence). The CDR3 nucleotides read TGTGCCACACGACAAGCGGGAGGGGGCACAGATACGCAGTATTTT. Protein: CATRQAGGGTDTQYF. The full variable domain, completed using reference TRBV19 and TRBJ2-3, is DGGITQSPKYLFRKEGQNVTLSCEQNLNHDAMYWYRQDPGQGLRLIYYSQIVNDFQKGDIAEGYSVSREKKESFPLTVTSAQKNPTAFYLCATRQAGGGTDTQYFGPGTRLTVL.

This clone was recorded only once. CDR3 in amino acids: CASSEVGSGRTDTQYF. As DNA, the CDR3 is TGTGCCAGCAGTGAAGTAGGTAGCGGACGCACAGATACGCAGTATTTT. This chain connects TRBV6-1 to TRBJ2-3; perhaps TRBD2 as D (6 bases). The CDR3 covers 16 residues. The V gene's germline CDR1 is MNHNS and CDR2 SASEGT. The V end was cut by 1 base, the J end by 1 base, with 12 bases between.